This T cell receptor beta chain was profiled in a study of CD8 T cells in Susac syndrome. From germline, CDR1 is LGHNA and CDR2 YSLEER. CDR3 length: 14 amino acids. Trimming removed 4 bases from V and 6 bases from J, with 15 bases in between. Reverse transcription of roughly 0.45 to 1 ug RNA used random hexamers. MiXCR, applied by TCRdb to the immunoSEQ multiplex PCR reads, yields one record per CDR3 protein. The data contain 100,000 to 150,000 distinct CDR3 sequences, about 94% of them seen just once; the ten biggest clones take up approximately 0.2%. Sequenced material: CD8+ T cells from PBMCs. This TCR was recovered from a human donor with Susac syndrome. This chain joins TRBV4-3 and TRBJ1-2; tentatively, D is TRBD1 (5 bases). The CDR3 sequence is CASSPGQGWDGYTF. CDR3 coding DNA: TGCGCCAGCAGCCCTGGGCAGGGATGGGATGGCTACACCTTC.